This is a list of T cell receptor beta chains from one sample in a study of radiotherapy plus CTLA-4 blockade in lung cancer. Sequenced by immunoSEQ multiplex PCR; TCRdb stores in-frame clones only, minus some. The table records over 50,000 clones, roughly 80% of them present only once. This sample comprised peripheral blood, obtained from a patient treated with radiotherapy plus ipilimumab. Receptors were obtained from a human donor with non-small cell lung cancer who had a partial response to radiotherapy plus ipilimumab. CDR3s include the opening cysteine and the closing phenylalanine or tryptophan. A D gene is named only where the DNA matches it firmly. Size values are once, few and many counts, or a class for expanded clones, and some rows have none.

CDR3 | DNA | size | J | length | D | V
CASSNNPPGNNEQFF | TGTGCCAGTAGTAATAACCCCCCGGGGAACAATGAGCAGTTCTTC | NA | TRBJ2-1 | 15 | NA | TRBV19
CASSLEGALAGNQETQYF | TGCGCCAGCAGCTTGGAAGGGGCCCTGGCGGGGAACCAAGAGACCCAGTACTTC | NA | TRBJ2-5 | 18 | NA | TRBV5-1
CASSSGWTSQTYEQYF | TGTGCCAGCAGCTCAGGCTGGACTAGCCAGACCTACGAGCAGTACTTC | NA | TRBJ2-7 | 16 | TRBD2 | TRBV7-8
CASSFQGYTF | TGTGCCAGCAGCTTCCAAGGCTACACCTTC | NA | TRBJ1-2 | 10 | NA | TRBV5-8
CASSYSFGTEAFF | TGTGCCAGCAGTTACTCGTTCGGCACTGAAGCTTTCTTT | NA | TRBJ1-1 | 13 | NA | TRBV6-5
CASSYSPRVGEKLFF | TGTGCCAGCAGTTACTCCCCCAGGGTGGGTGAAAAACTGTTTTTT | few | TRBJ1-4 | 15 | NA | TRBV6-5
CASSPSSGGADEQYF | TGTGCCAGCAGCCCTTCTAGCGGGGGGGCGGACGAGCAGTACTTC | NA | TRBJ2-7 | 15 | TRBD2 | TRBV5-4
CASSFGGRDTEAFF | TGTGCCAGCAGTTTTGGGGGGAGAGACACTGAAGCTTTCTTT | NA | TRBJ1-1 | 14 | NA | TRBV28
CASSLEGGRPGNTIYF | TGCGCCAGCAGCTTGGAGGGGGGGAGGCCTGGAAACACCATATATTTT | once | TRBJ1-3 | 16 | NA | TRBV5-1
CASSPGTPNTEAFF | TGTGCCAGTAGTCCTGGGACACCGAACACTGAAGCTTTCTTT | NA | TRBJ1-1 | 14 | NA | TRBV19